This T cell receptor (beta chain) was sequenced during a study of cytomegalovirus exposure and HLA in healthy donors. On this clone: Antigen specificity is unknown.

The CDR3 extends over 17 amino acids. Trimming took 0 bases from V and 5 from J; bases not matched to a gene: 5. Germline V gene lookup returns CDR1 SGHDT and CDR2 YYEEEE. Study-wide findings and caveats: The study carried out a later analysis of TCR beta sequences. It associated 15,000 to 20,000 of them with specific HLA alleles at a false discovery rate of 0.05. In a later analysis, common viral pathogens appeared linked to several of the most significant clusters. Sequencing probably produced one cluster of sequence variants that were highly shared.

13 Jbeta primers and 60 Vbeta primers were used for the PCR. The data were produced by immunoSEQ multiplex PCR, yet TCRdb's version contains in-frame clones alone and is incomplete. The table lists roughly 98,000 clones, roughly 79% of them singletons. The receptor's source is a woman in her seventies in good health and CMV-seropositive. The rearrangement links TRBV5-6 to TRBJ2-2; 12 bases map to TRBD1. The sequencing input was PBMCs. CDR3 sequence (DNA): TGTGCCAGCAGCTTGGAGGGACAGGGGGCGCTGACCGGGGAGCTGTTTTTT. It codes for CASSLEGQGALTGELFF.